The 8 T cell receptor beta chains presented below share a single source sample, sequenced in a study of cytomegalovirus exposure and HLA in healthy donors. With 60 Vbeta and 13 Jbeta primers, the PCR was carried out. Method: immunoSEQ multiplex PCR; TCRdb's copy keeps in-frame clones and lacks some. The data show some 160,000 clones, with about 77% seen just once and 2% to 2.5% held by the top ten. Sequencing was performed on PBMCs. The receptors were sampled from a man between 60 and 75 years old in good health and CMV-seronegative.

The rearrangement links TRBV7-8 to TRBJ2-5, with D possibly matching TRBD2 (7 bases). Germline CDR1 reads SGHVS; CDR2 reads FQNEAQ. V gave up 5 bases and J gave up 3 bases, with 16 bases separating them. The length of the CDR3 is 15 residues. The CDR3 region has the DNA TGTGCCAGCAGCCGGCCGGGGGGCCGGGAAGAGACCCAGTACTTC. Translated, it gives CASSRPGGREETQYF.

Regarding this clone: The junction departs from the called germline gene at one end, perhaps through a read error. The same CDR3 arises from other DNA sequences in this sample as well. The V call is TRBV6-5, the J call TRBJ1-1; TRBD1 is a possible D gene (6 bases). This CDR3 is built from 14 residues. Germline assignment: CDR1 MNHEY and CDR2 SVGAGI. As DNA, the CDR3 is TGCGCCAGCAGCAACGCAGGACAGCTCACTGAAGCTTTCTTT. Residues: CASSNAGQLTEAFF.

This clone was picked up one time. The junction differs from germline at one of its ends, possibly a read error. Other nucleotide sequences from this sample produce the same CDR3. The chain employs TRBV5-1 and TRBJ1-1, with a weak D call TRBD1 (5 bases). There are 15 residues in the CDR3. Germline assignment: CDR1 SGHRS and CDR2 YFSETQ. CDR3 bases: TGCGCCAGCAGCTTGACCCCCGACAGATACACTGAAGCTTTCTTC. This gives the protein CASSLTPDRYTEAFF.

In this sample, this clone turned up a few times. The CDR3 bases are TGTGCCAGCAGCGTAGACTCGGGTGAGAGAGTAAATGAGCAGTTCTTC. Amino acids: CASSVDSGERVNEQFF. This chain links TRBV9 with TRBJ2-1, with D hard to call. The CDR3 consists of 16 residues. Germline CDR1 and CDR2: SGDLS and YYNGEE. Between the trimmed V and J ends, which lost 0 bases and 7 bases, there was a span of 17 bases.

V is TRBV10-1 and J is TRBJ1-5; the D is unclear. Germline V gives CDR1 WNHNN, CDR2 SYGVQD (reference sequence). This CDR3 is built from 16 residues. The V gene lost 4 bases and the J gene lost 4 bases, with 17 bases spanning the gap. The CDR3 is CASSVEVRVNNQPQHF. CDR3 DNA sequence: TGCGCCAGCAGTGTTGAAGTACGAGTAAATAATCAGCCCCAGCATTTT.

V and J are TRBV5-1 and TRBJ2-7; 8 nucleotides line up with TRBD2. CDR1 is SGHRS, CDR2 YFSETQ, per germline. The CDR3 runs 13 residues. J was trimmed by 7 bases and V by 4 bases; bases with no gene match: 7. DNA for the CDR3: TGCGCCAGCAGCCCGGGGGGGGTGAGGGAGCAGTACTTC. It is translated as CASSPGGVREQYF.

CDR3 sequence: CASSRDREHEQFF. The CDR3 DNA is TGTGCCAGTAGTAGGGACAGGGAACACGAGCAGTTCTTC. The chain couples TRBV19 to TRBJ2-1; 9 bases align to TRBD1. Germline values: CDR1 LNHDA, CDR2 SQIVND (reference sequence). Germline trimming cut 4 bases from V and 10 bases from J; bases unmatched to any gene: 5. This CDR3 is 13 amino acids long. Full variable domain (missing parts from reference TRBV19 and TRBJ2-1): DGGITQSPKYLFRKEGQNVTLSCEQNLNHDAMYWYRQDPGQGLRLIYYSQIVNDFQKGDIAEGYSVSREKKESFPLTVTSAQKNPTAFYLCASSRDREHEQFFGPGTRLTVL.

The rearrangement links TRBV10-1 to TRBJ2-2, with D possibly being TRBD2 (5 bases). The germline gives CDR1 WNHNN, CDR2 SYGVQD (reference sequence). The ends were cut back, 5 bases at V and 0 bases at J, with 7 bases in the middle. This CDR3 comprises 14 residues. The chain's CDR3 is CASSRRANTGELFF. CDR3 bases: TGCGCCAGCAGTCGGCGGGCGAACACCGGGGAGCTGTTTTTT.